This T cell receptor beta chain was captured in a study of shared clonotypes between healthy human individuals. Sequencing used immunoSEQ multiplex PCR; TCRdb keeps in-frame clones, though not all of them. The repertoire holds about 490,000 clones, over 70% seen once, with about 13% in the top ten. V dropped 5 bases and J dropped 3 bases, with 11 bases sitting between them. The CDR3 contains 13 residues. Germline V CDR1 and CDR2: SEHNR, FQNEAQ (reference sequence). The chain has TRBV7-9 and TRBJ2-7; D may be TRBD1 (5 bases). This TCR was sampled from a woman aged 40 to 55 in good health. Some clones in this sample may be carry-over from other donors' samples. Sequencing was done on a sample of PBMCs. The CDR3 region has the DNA TGTGCCAGCAGCCATAGACAGCACTACGAGCAGTACTTC. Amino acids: CASSHRQHYEQYF.